Listed below are T cell receptor beta chains from one sample, sequenced in a study of monozygotic twins with inflammatory bowel disease. TCRdb reanalyzed the 5' RACE reads, giving one entry per CDR3 protein sequence and no DNA. Its clone listing holds 300,000 to 350,000 distinct CDR3 sequences. The material sequenced was blood. These receptor sequences come from a human donor with ulcerative colitis or Crohn's disease, or a healthy co-twin of an affected twin (not recorded which). Both conserved end residues are part of each CDR3. Fields, in order: V gene, J gene, CDR3 protein.

TRBV28	TRBJ2-1	CASSLRRDRRVSDYNEQFF
TRBV20-1	TRBJ2-3	CSARERGSTDTQYF
TRBV5-1	TRBJ1-5	CASSLEGGNVNQPQHF
TRBV20-1	TRBJ1-3	CSASLKDTIYF
TRBV4-2	TRBJ2-1	CASSLYLRAGSYNEQFF
TRBV7-9	TRBJ2-2	CASSSASETNTGELFF
TRBV6-5	TRBJ1-5	CASSYSGRNQPQHF
TRBV7-2	TRBJ2-3	CASSLALAVGGTDTQYF
TRBV4-1	TRBJ2-7	CASSQDQAYRILTYEQYF
TRBV11-2	TRBJ2-1	CASSLVTGTGTISSYNEQFF
TRBV5-1	TRBJ1-1	CASSARPGYTEAFF
TRBV18	TRBJ1-1	CASSPQWHSNTEAFF
TRBV5-6	TRBJ1-1	CASSPEAEIMNTEAFF
TRBV5-1	TRBJ1-6	CASSPTVDSPLHF
TRBV5-5	TRBJ2-5	CASSLTKRETQYF
TRBV4-1	TRBJ2-1	CASSQVGAGASSYNEQFF
TRBV20-1	TRBJ2-3	CSAGTSDTDTQYF
TRBV5-6	TRBJ2-1	CASSLMLGRSSLWQFF
TRBV11-2	TRBJ2-7	CASSQTSGGGITEQYF
TRBV5-1	TRBJ2-2	CASRTQGNTGELFF
TRBV29-1	TRBJ2-1	CSVDGGKETAYNEQFF
TRBV10-2	TRBJ2-7	CASSESISATLTWAYEQYF
TRBV4-1	TRBJ1-5	CASSQDWGRGSNQPQHF
TRBV12-3/TRBV12-4	TRBJ2-1	CASSLAVGGQNEQFF
TRBV4-1	TRBJ2-7	CASSRNSGPSGNEQYF
TRBV5-1	TRBJ2-1	CASSLEGTTEQFF
TRBV6-1	TRBJ2-5	CASRTGSSDAETQYF
TRBV30	TRBJ2-7	CAWSVNGPYEQYF
TRBV20-1	TRBJ2-7	CSALPSAGYEQYF
TRBV4-3	TRBJ2-7	CASSQEAGPNAYEQYF
TRBV20-1	TRBJ1-1	CSAPDPTEAFF